The source of this T cell receptor beta chain is a study of response to subunit inactivated influenza vaccine. This clonotype was picked up many times. Germline CDR1 is ENHRY and CDR2 is SYGVKD. The CDR3 is made up of 16 amino acids. Unmatched junction bases numbered 7, after V lost 0 bases and J lost 6 bases. TCRdb reprocessed the RT-PCR reads via MiXCR and lists one record per CDR3 protein. The profile shows hundreds of thousands of distinct CDR3 sequences, 11% of them singletons. A further study also used this sample, focusing on T cells expressing NK-cell markers. That source reports: As the method of synthesis, 5'RACE template switching with UMIs yielded TCR beta cDNA. Whether expanded NKG2C+ T cell clones were HCMV specific stayed uncertain.

This chain connects TRBV10-3 to TRBJ2-1; 8 bases are a match to TRBD1. The specimen was PBMCs from blood, collected on the day of vaccination. The TCR sequence derives from a man aged 50-59 years who received an inactivated influenza vaccine. In nucleotides, the CDR3 is TGTGCCATCAGTGAGTCTCAACAGGGGGTAAGCAATGAGCAGTTCTTC. Its protein product is CAISESQQGVSNEQFF.